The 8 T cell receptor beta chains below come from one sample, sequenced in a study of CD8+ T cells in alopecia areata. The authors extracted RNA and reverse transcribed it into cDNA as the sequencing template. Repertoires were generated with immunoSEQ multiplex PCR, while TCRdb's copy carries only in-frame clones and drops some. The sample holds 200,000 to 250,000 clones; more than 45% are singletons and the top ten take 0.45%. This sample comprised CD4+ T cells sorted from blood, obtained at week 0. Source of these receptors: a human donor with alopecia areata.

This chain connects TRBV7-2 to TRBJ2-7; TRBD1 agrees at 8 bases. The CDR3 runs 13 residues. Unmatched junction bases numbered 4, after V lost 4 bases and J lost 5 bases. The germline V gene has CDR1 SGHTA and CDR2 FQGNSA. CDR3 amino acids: CASSYRGFDEQYF. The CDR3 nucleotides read TGTGCCAGCAGCTACAGGGGGTTTGACGAGCAGTACTTC.

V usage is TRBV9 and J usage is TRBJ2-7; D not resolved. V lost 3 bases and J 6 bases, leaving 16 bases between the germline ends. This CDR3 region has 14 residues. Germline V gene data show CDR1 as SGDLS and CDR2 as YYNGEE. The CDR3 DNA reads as TGTGCCAGCAGCGCCAACACCCGGAAGGGCGAGCAGTACTTC. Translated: CASSANTRKGEQYF.

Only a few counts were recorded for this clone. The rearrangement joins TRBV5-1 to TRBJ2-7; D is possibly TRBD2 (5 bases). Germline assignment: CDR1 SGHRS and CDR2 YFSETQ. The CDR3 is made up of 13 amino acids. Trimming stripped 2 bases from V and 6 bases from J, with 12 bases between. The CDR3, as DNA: TGCGCCAGCAGCTTCGGGAACATTCTCGAGCAGTACTTC. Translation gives CASSFGNILEQYF.

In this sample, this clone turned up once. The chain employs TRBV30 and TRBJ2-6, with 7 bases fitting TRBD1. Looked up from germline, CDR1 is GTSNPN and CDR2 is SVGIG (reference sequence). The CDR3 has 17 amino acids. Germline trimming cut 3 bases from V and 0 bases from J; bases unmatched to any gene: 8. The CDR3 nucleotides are TGTGCCTGGAGACGACAAGGGGGCGCCTCTGGGGCCAACGTCCTGACTTTC. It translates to CAWRRQGGASGANVLTF.

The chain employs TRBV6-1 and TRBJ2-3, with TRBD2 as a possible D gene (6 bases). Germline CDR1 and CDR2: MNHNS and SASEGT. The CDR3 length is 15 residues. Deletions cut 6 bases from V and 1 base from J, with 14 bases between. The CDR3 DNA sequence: TGTGCCAGCAGGCGGCGGTCGGGGGGCACAGATACGCAGTATTTT. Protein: CASRRRSGGTDTQYF.

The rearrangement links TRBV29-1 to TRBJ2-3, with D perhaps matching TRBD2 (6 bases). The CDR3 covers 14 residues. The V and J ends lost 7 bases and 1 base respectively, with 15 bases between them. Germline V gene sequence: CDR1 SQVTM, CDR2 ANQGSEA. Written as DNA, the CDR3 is TGCAGCGCCCTGGCGCGGGGCCGCACAGATACGCAGTATTTT. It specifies CSALARGRTDTQYF.

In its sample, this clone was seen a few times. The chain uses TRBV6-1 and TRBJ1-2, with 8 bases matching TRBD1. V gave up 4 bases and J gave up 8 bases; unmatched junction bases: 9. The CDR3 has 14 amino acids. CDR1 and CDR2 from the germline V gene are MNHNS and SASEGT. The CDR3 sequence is CASSVRWTGSGYTF. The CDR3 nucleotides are TGTGCCAGCAGTGTCCGGTGGACAGGGTCAGGCTACACCTTC.

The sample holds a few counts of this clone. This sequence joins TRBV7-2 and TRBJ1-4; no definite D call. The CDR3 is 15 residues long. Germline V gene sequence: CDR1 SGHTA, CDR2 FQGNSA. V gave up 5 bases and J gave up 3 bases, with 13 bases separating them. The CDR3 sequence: CASSTYLESNEKLFF. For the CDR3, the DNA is TGTGCCAGCAGCACCTACCTTGAATCTAATGAAAAACTGTTTTTT.